What follows are 21 T cell receptor beta chains derived from one specimen sequenced in a study of blood T cell repertoires in COVID-19. Repertoires were generated with immunoSEQ multiplex PCR, while TCRdb's copy carries only in-frame clones and drops some. The table has around 250,000 clones, roughly 84% seen once; the top ten hold 1.5%. Sequenced material: peripheral blood. Receptors originate from a woman between 40 and 55 years old who had recovered from COVID-19.

V usage is TRBV29-1 and J usage is TRBJ2-7, with TRBD1 matching 7 bases. CDR3 length equals 13 residues. Germline lookup yields CDR1 SQVTM and CDR2 ANQGSEA. V dropped 4 bases and J dropped 2; count of bases not matched to a gene: 5. In DNA form, the CDR3 reads TGCAGCGTTGTAATCAGGGGGACCTACGAGCAGTACTTC. Protein: CSVVIRGTYEQYF.

The chain is built from TRBV2 and TRBJ2-3, with a possible D match to TRBD2 (6 bases). The germline V gene has CDR1 SNHLY and CDR2 FYNNEI. This CDR3 contains 15 residues. Trimming removed 5 bases at V and 4 bases at J, with 16 bases between. The CDR3 sequence: CASSLAGLGADTQYF. For the CDR3, the DNA is TGTGCCAGCAGTCTCGCGGGACTTGGCGCAGATACGCAGTATTTT.

The rearrangement joins TRBV29-1 to TRBJ2-3, with D possibly TRBD1 on 6 matching bases. Germline V gene sequence: CDR1 SQVTM, CDR2 ANQGSEA. V was clipped by 3 bases and J by 3 bases, with 16 bases between them. The CDR3 is 15 residues long. CDR3 residues: CSVDSFGQGTDTQYF. The DNA of the CDR3 is TGCAGCGTTGATTCATTCGGGCAGGGGACAGATACGCAGTATTTT.

The chain joins TRBV24-1 to TRBJ1-2, with TRBD1 matching over 10 bases. The CDR3 runs 15 residues. Trimming cost V 3 bases and J 3 bases; bases outside gene matches: 3. CDR1 is KGHDR, CDR2 SFDVKD, per germline. CDR3: CATSDDRGQDYGYTF. CDR3 DNA: TGTGCCACCAGTGATGACAGGGGGCAGGACTATGGCTACACCTTC.

The chain combines TRBV5-4 with TRBJ2-7; D might be TRBD2 (5 bases). V dropped 9 bases and J dropped 5 bases, with 18 bases sitting between them. The length of the CDR3 is 13 residues. Per the germline V gene, CDR1 is SGHNT and CDR2 is YYREEE (reference sequence). CDR3: CATSTLSEDEQYF. DNA of the CDR3: TGTGCCACCTCAACATTATCGGAGGACGAGCAGTACTTC.

The rearrangement links TRBV10-2 to TRBJ2-2; D is perhaps TRBD1 (6 bases). The CDR3 has 15 amino acids. Germline loops: CDR1 WSHSY, CDR2 SAAADI. V was trimmed by 6 bases and J by 4 bases, leaving 15 bases between them. CDR3 amino acids: CASSGQRRSTGELFF. The CDR3 DNA follows: TGCGCCAGCAGCGGACAGCGGAGGAGCACCGGGGAGCTGTTTTTT.

In this sample, this clone turned up many times. This chain links TRBV28 with TRBJ1-5, with D perhaps matching TRBD1 (5 bases). CDR3 length: 15 residues. CDR1 MDHEN and CDR2 SYDVKM come from the germline V gene. V gave up 6 bases and J gave up 7 bases, with 19 bases separating them. CDR3 coding DNA: TGTGCCAGCAGACCCGGGACTCACAGAAAGCAGCCCCAGCATTTT. Its translation is CASRPGTHRKQPQHF.

The J gene is TRBJ1-1, the V gene TRBV6-5; D may be TRBD1 (6 bases). The ends were cut back, 6 bases at V and 7 bases at J, with 18 bases in the middle. The CDR3 runs 14 residues. CDR1 and CDR2 from the germline V gene are MNHEY and SVGAGI. CDR3 region: CASSLQGFTGEAFF. The CDR3 nucleotides are TGTGCCAGCAGCCTACAGGGCTTCACGGGTGAAGCTTTCTTT.

The rearrangement joins TRBV6-6 to TRBJ2-7; the D gene is possibly TRBD2 (6 bases). Germline lookup yields CDR1 MNHNY and CDR2 SVGAGI (reference sequence). The CDR3 extends over 14 amino acids. Trimming took 2 bases from V and 5 from J, leaving 13 bases between them. The CDR3 loop reads CASSYVGGGDEQYF. DNA of the CDR3: TGTGCCAGCAGTTACGTCGGGGGTGGGGACGAGCAGTACTTC.

The rearrangement links TRBV27 to TRBJ1-4; no definite D call. This CDR3 contains 15 residues. CDR1 is MNHEY and CDR2 is SMNVEV in the germline V gene (reference sequence). Trimming cost V 6 bases and J 10 bases, with 21 bases left between them. The CDR3 nucleotides are TGTGCCAGCAGACTCTACTCGGCCATTGGCGGAAAACTGTTTTTT. Translating gives CASRLYSAIGGKLFF.

The CDR3 sequence is CASSLAGPVQETQYF. In DNA form, the CDR3 reads TGTGCCAGCAGCTTAGCGGGGCCAGTCCAAGAGACCCAGTACTTC. This chain uses TRBV7-9 with TRBJ2-5, with a tentative D call TRBD1 (5 bases). This CDR3 spans 15 amino acids. Germline CDR1 reads SEHNR; CDR2 reads FQNEAQ (reference sequence). V lost 0 bases to trimming and J lost 1 base, with 9 bases between them.

The chain employs TRBV9 and TRBJ1-2; D gene unclear. The CDR3 extends over 15 amino acids. The V end lost 0 bases, the J end lost 4 bases, and 13 bases lay between the germline ends. Germline V gene lookup returns CDR1 SGDLS and CDR2 YYNGEE. The CDR3 sequence: CASSVGSDASYGYTF. The CDR3 region has the DNA TGTGCCAGCAGCGTAGGGAGTGACGCCTCCTATGGCTACACCTTC.

The chain joins TRBV19 to TRBJ2-7, with a tentative D call TRBD1 (6 bases). Trimming took off 6 bases at V and 4 bases at J, with 13 bases between the two ends. Germline CDR1 is LNHDA and CDR2 is SQIVND (reference sequence). The CDR3 is made up of 13 amino acids. CDR3 sequence (DNA): TGTGCCAGTAGCCCTTTTACAGGGTACGAGCAGTACTTC. It translates to CASSPFTGYEQYF. The complete variable domain, with remaining parts taken from reference TRBV19 and TRBJ2-7, reads DGGITQSPKYLFRKEGQNVTLSCEQNLNHDAMYWYRQDPGQGLRLIYYSQIVNDFQKGDIAEGYSVSREKKESFPLTVTSAQKNPTAFYLCASSPFTGYEQYFGPGTRLTVT.

J is TRBJ2-2 and V is TRBV11-3; 8 nucleotides match TRBD2. From germline, CDR1 is SGHNT and CDR2 YENEEA. The CDR3 is made up of 16 amino acids. Trimming removed 5 bases from V and 3 bases from J; junction bases left unmatched: 8. CDR3 in DNA: TGTGCCAGCAGCCTCGGGACTAGGTCCGACACCGGGGAGCTGTTTTTT. Protein sequence: CASSLGTRSDTGELFF.

V and J are TRBV27 and TRBJ1-2; no clear D. Per the germline V gene, CDR1 is MNHEY and CDR2 is SMNVEV (reference sequence). Trimming shortened V by 2 bases and J by 4 bases, and 8 bases separated the two germline ends. The CDR3 totals 13 residues. The CDR3: CASSLKLSYGYTF. In DNA form, the CDR3 reads TGTGCCAGCAGTTTAAAGCTCTCCTATGGCTACACCTTC.

This chain connects TRBV27 to TRBJ2-3; D perhaps matches TRBD2 (5 bases). CDR3 size: 14 residues. Trimming took off 0 bases at V and 4 bases at J, with 8 bases between the two ends. Per the germline V gene, CDR1 is MNHEY and CDR2 is SMNVEV (reference sequence). Here the CDR3 DNA reads TGTGCCAGCAGTTTATCTAGCGAAGCAGATACGCAGTATTTT. This gives the protein CASSLSSEADTQYF.

The chain recombines TRBV5-1 with TRBJ2-1, with D possibly TRBD2 on 6 matching bases. Germline-derived CDR1 and CDR2 are SGHRS and YFSETQ. The V end was cut by 0 bases, the J end by 3 bases, with 7 bases between. CDR3 length: 14 residues. CDR3 nucleotide sequence: TGCGCCAGCAGCTTGGAAGCGGGCTACAATGAGCAGTTCTTC. Encoded protein: CASSLEAGYNEQFF.

This chain links TRBV7-2 with TRBJ2-5; D gene ambiguous. Trimming removed 6 bases from V and 5 bases from J, with 7 bases in between. This CDR3 spans 11 amino acids. From germline, CDR1 is SGHTA and CDR2 FQGNSA. Here the CDR3 reads CASSSMETQYF. The CDR3 DNA follows: TGTGCCAGCAGTTCAATGGAGACCCAGTACTTC.

The chain couples TRBV5-6 to TRBJ1-6, with TRBD1 matching 7 bases. This CDR3 region has 14 residues. Losses at the gene ends were 4 bases for V and 7 bases for J; bases not matched to a gene: 5. Looked up from germline, CDR1 is SGHDT and CDR2 is YYEEEE. The DNA for the CDR3 is TGTGCCAGCAGCCCGACAGGGCCCAATTCACCCCTCCACTTT. Residues: CASSPTGPNSPLHF.

The chain joins TRBV4-1 to TRBJ1-2; the D is unclear. Germline-derived CDR1 and CDR2 are MGHRA and YSYEKL. V lost 1 base to trimming and J lost 8 bases, with 11 bases between them. This CDR3 has 13 amino acids. CDR3 residues: CASSQVPGSGYTF. The CDR3 region has the DNA TGCGCCAGCAGCCAAGTCCCTGGCTCGGGCTACACCTTC.

This clone was seen once. J is TRBJ2-2 and V is TRBV15, with no clear D. The V end was cut by 0 bases, the J end by 2 bases, with 13 bases between. In germline, CDR1 is LNHNV, CDR2 YYDKDF (reference sequence). This CDR3 has 17 amino acids. The CDR3 protein is CATSRDRVTHNTGELFF. The DNA of the CDR3 is TGTGCCACCAGCAGAGATCGGGTGACCCATAACACCGGGGAGCTGTTTTTT. Complete variable domain (other parts from reference TRBV15 and TRBJ2-2): DAMVIQNPRYQVTQFGKPVTLSCSQTLNHNVMYWYQQKSSQAPKLLFHYYDKDFNNEADTPDNFQSRRPNTSFCFLDIRSPGLGDTAMYLCATSRDRVTHNTGELFFGEGSRLTVL.